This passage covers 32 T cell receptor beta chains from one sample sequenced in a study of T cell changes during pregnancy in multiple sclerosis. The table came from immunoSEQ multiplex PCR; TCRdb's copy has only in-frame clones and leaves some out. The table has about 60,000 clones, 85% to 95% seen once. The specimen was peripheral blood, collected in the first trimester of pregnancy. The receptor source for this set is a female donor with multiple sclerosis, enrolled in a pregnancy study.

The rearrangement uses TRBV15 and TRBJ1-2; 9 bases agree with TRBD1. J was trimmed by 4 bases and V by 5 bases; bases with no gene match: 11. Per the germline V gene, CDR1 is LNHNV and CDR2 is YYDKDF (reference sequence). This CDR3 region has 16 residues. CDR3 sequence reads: CATSGTGTGIVYGYTF. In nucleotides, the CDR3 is TGTGCCACCAGCGGGACCGGGACAGGGATTGTCTATGGCTACACCTTC.

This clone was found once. CDR3 bases: TGTGCTAGTGGTTTAGGACAGGGGCGCTATGGCTACACCTTC. Translated: CASGLGQGRYGYTF. The chain recombines TRBV12-5 with TRBJ1-2; 9 bases match TRBD1. The CDR3 loop spans 14 amino acids. V lost 3 bases to trimming and J lost 4 bases; unmatched junction nucleotides: 3. Germline values: CDR1 LGHNT, CDR2 FRNRAP.

The CDR3 protein is CASSVTASRDTQYF. The DNA for the CDR3 is TGTGCCAGCAGCGTAACTGCAAGTCGGGATACGCAGTATTTT. The V call is TRBV9, the J call TRBJ2-3, with D unclear. Germline V gene sequence: CDR1 SGDLS, CDR2 YYNGEE. V lost 1 base and J 6 bases, leaving 12 bases between the germline ends. The CDR3 is made up of 14 amino acids.

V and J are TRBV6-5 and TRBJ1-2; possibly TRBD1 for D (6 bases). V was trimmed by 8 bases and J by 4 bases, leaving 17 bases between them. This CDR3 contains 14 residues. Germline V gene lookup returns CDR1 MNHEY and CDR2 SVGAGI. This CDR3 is CASLRTATGYGYTF. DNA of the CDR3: TGTGCCAGCTTAAGGACAGCTACTGGCTATGGCTACACCTTC.

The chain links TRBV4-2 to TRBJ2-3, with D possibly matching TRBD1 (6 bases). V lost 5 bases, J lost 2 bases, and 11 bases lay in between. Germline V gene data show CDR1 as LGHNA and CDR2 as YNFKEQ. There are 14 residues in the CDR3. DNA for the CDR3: TGTGCCAGCAGCTCCGGACAGTTCACAGATACGCAGTATTTT. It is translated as CASSSGQFTDTQYF.

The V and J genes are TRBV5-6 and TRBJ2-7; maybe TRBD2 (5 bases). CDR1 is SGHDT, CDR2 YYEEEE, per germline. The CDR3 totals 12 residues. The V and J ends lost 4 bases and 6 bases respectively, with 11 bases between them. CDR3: CASSRGRGEQYF. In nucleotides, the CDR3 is TGTGCCAGCAGCCGGGGAAGAGGCGAGCAGTACTTC. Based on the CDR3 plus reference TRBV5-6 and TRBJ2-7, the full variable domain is DAGVTQSPTHLIKTRGQQVTLRCSPKSGHDTVSWYQQALGQGPQFIFQYYEEEERQRGNFPDRFSGHQFPNYSSELNVNALLLGDSALYLCASSRGRGEQYFGPGTRLTVT.

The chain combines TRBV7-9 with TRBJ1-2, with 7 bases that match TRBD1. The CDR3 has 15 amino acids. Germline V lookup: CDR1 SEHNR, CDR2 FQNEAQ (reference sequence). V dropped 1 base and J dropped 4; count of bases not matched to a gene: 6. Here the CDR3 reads CASSLVGRDSYGYTF. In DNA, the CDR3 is TGTGCCAGCAGCTTAGTAGGTAGGGACAGCTATGGCTACACCTTC.

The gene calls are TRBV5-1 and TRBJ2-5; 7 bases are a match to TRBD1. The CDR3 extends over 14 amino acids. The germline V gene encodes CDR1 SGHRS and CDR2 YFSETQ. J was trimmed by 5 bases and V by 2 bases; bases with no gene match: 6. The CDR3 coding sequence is TGCGCCAGCAGCTTCCAAGGGGGCGTTGAGACCCAGTACTTC. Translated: CASSFQGGVETQYF.

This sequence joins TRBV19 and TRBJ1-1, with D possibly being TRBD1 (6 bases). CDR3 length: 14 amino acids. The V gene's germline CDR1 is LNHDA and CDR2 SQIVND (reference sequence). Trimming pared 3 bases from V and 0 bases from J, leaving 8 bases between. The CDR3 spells CASSIRQVNTEAFF. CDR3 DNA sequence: TGTGCCAGTAGTATTAGACAGGTGAACACTGAAGCTTTCTTT. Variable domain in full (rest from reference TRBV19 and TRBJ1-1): DGGITQSPKYLFRKEGQNVTLSCEQNLNHDAMYWYRQDPGQGLRLIYYSQIVNDFQKGDIAEGYSVSREKKESFPLTVTSAQKNPTAFYLCASSIRQVNTEAFFGQGTRLTVV.

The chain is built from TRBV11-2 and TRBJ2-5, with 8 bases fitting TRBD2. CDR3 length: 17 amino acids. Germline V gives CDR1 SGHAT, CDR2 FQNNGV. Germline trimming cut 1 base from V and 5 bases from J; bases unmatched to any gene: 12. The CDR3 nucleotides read TGTGCCAGCAGCTTAGCTCTAACGGGGGGGCGCCGGGAGACCCAGTACTTC. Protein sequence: CASSLALTGGRRETQYF.

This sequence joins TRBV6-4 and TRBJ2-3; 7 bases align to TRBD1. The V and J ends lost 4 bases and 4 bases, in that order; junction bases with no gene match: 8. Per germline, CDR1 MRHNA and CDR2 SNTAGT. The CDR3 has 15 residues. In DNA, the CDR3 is TGTGCCAGCAGTGCCCGGACAGGAGAATCAGATACGCAGTATTTT. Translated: CASSARTGESDTQYF.

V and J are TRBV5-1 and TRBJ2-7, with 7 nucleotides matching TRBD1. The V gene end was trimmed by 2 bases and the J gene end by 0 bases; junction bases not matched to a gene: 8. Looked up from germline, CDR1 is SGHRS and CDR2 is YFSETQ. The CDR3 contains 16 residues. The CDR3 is CASSLPLGTASYEQYF. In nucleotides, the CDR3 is TGCGCCAGCAGCTTACCACTCGGGACAGCCTCCTACGAGCAGTACTTC. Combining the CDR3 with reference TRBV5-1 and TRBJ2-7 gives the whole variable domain KAGVTQTPRYLIKTRGQQVTLSCSPISGHRSVSWYQQTPGQGLQFLFEYFSETQRNKGNFPGRFSGRQFSNSRSEMNVSTLELGDSALYLCASSLPLGTASYEQYFGPGTRLTVT.

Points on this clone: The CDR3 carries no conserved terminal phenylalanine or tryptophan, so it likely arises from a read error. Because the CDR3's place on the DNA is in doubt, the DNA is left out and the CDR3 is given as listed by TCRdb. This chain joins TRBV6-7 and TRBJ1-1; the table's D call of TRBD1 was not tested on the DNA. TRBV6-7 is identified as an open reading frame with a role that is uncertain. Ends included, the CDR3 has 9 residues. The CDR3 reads CASSRDRVT.

The CDR3 loop reads CASIATGTGGNQPQHF. The DNA for the CDR3 is TGTGCCAGTATCGCAACCGGGACAGGGGGAAATCAGCCCCAGCATTTT. The chain uses TRBV19 and TRBJ1-5, with 11 bases fitting TRBD1. Trimming took 7 bases from V and 4 from J; bases not matched to a gene: 9. CDR1 is LNHDA and CDR2 is SQIVND in the germline V gene (reference sequence). The CDR3 spans 16 residues.

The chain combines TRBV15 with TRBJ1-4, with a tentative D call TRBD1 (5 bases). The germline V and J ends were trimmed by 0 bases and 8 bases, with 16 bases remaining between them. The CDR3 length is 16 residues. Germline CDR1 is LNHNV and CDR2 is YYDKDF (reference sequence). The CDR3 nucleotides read TGTGCCACCAGCAGAGATGTAAGGGGTTTTTCGGAAAAACTGTTTTTT. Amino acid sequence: CATSRDVRGFSEKLFF.

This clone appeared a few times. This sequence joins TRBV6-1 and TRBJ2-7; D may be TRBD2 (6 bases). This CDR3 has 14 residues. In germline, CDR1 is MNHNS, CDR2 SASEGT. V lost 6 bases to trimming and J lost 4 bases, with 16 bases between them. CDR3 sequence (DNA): TGTGCCAGCAGGCTCGGGGGACCCTTATACGAGCAGTACTTC. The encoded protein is CASRLGGPLYEQYF.

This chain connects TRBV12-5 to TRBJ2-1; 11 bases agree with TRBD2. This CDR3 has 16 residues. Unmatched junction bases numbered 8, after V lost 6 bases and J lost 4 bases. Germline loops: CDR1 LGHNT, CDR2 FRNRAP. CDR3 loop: CASGLKLAGAYNEQFF. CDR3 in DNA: TGTGCTAGTGGCCTCAAACTAGCGGGAGCTTACAATGAGCAGTTCTTC.

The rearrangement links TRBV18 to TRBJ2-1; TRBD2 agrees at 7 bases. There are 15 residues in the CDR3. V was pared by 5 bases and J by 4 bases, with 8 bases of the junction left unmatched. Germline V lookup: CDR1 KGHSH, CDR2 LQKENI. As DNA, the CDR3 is TGTGCCAGCTCAAAGGAACGGGGGGTTTACAATGAGCAGTTCTTC. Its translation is CASSKERGVYNEQFF.

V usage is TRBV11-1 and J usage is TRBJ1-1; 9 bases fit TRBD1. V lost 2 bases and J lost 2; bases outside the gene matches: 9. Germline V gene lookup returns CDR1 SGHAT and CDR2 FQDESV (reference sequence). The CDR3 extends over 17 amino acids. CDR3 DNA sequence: TGTGCCAGCAGCTTAATGAGGGGACAGGGACTTAACACTGAAGCTTTCTTT. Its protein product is CASSLMRGQGLNTEAFF. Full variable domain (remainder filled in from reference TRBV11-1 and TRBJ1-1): EAEVAQSPRYKITEKSQAVAFWCDPISGHATLYWYRQILGQGPELLVQFQDESVVDDSQLPKDRFSAERLKGVDSTLKIQPAELGDSAMYLCASSLMRGQGLNTEAFFGQGTRLTVV.

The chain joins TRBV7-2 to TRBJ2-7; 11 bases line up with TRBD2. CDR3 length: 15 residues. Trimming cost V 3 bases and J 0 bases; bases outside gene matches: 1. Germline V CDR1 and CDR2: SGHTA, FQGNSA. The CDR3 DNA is TGTGCCAGCAGCTTCGGACTAGCGGGCTCCTACGAGCAGTACTTC. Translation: CASSFGLAGSYEQYF.

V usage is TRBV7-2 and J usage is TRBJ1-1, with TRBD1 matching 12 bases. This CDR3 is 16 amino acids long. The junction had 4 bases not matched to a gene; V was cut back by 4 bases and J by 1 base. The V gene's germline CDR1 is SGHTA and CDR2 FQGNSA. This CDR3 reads CASSSGTGGTNTEAFF. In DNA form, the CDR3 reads TGTGCCAGCAGCTCCGGGACAGGGGGCACGAACACTGAAGCTTTCTTT. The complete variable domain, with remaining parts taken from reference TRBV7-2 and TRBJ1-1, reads GAGVSQSPSNKVTEKGKDVELRCDPISGHTALYWYRQSLGQGLEFLIYFQGNSAPDKSGLPSDRFSAERTGGSVSTLTIQRTQQEDSAVYLCASSSGTGGTNTEAFFGQGTRLTVV.

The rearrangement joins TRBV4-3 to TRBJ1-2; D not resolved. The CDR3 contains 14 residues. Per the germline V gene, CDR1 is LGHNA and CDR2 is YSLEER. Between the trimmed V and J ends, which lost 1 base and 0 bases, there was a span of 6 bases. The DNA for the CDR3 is TGCGCCAGCAGCCAAGGACAAGCTAACTATGGCTACACCTTC. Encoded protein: CASSQGQANYGYTF.

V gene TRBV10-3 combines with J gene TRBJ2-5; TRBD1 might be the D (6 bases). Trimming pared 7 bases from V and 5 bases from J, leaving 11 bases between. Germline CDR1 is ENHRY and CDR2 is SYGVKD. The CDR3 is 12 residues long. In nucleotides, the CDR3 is TGTGCCATCAATGCAGGGGACGAGACCCAGTACTTC. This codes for CAINAGDETQYF.

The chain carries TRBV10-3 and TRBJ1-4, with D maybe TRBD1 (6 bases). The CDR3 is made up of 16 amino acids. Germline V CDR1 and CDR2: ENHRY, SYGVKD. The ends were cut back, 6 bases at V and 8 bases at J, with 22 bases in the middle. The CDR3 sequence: CAISQRGGSGGEKLFF. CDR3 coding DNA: TGTGCCATCAGCCAGCGGGGGGGCAGTGGAGGAGAAAAACTGTTTTTT.

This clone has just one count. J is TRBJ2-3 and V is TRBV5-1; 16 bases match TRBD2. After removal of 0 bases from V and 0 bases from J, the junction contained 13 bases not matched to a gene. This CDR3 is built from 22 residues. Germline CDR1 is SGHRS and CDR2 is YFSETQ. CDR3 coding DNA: TGCGCCAGCAGCTTGGAGCCGGGACTAGCGGGGGGGCAGCTCCGTAGCACAGATACGCAGTATTTT. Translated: CASSLEPGLAGGQLRSTDTQYF.

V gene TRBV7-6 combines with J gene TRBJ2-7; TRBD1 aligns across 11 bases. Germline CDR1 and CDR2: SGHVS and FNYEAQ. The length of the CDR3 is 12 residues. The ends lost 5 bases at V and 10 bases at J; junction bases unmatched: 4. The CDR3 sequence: CASSPDRGLQYF. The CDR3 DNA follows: TGTGCCAGCAGCCCGGACAGGGGGCTTCAGTACTTC.

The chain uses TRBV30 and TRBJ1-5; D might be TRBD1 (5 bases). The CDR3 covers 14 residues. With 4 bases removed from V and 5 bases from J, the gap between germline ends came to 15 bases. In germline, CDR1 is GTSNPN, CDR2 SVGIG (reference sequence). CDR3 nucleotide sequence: TGTGCCTGGACGGTGGGGGGGATTCATCAGCCCCAGCATTTT. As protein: CAWTVGGIHQPQHF. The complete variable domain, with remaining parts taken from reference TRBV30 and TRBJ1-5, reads SQTIHQWPATLVQPVGSPLSLECTVEGTSNPNLYWYRQAAGRGLQLLFYSVGIGQISSEVPQNLSASRPQDRQFILSSKKLLLSDSGFYLCAWTVGGIHQPQHFGDGTRLSIL.

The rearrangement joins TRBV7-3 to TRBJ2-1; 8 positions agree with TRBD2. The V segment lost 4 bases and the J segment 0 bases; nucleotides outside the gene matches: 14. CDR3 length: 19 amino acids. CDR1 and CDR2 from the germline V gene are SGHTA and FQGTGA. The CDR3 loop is CASSSTQAGASSSYNEQFF. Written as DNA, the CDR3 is TGTGCCAGCAGCTCCACCCAAGCGGGGGCCTCGAGCTCCTACAATGAGCAGTTCTTC.

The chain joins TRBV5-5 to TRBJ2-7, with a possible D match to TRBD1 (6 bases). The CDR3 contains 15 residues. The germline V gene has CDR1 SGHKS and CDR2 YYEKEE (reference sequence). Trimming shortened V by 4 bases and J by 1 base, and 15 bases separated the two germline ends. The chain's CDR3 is CASSTPGRGSYEQYF. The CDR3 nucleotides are TGTGCCAGCAGCACACCCGGCAGGGGATCCTACGAGCAGTACTTC.

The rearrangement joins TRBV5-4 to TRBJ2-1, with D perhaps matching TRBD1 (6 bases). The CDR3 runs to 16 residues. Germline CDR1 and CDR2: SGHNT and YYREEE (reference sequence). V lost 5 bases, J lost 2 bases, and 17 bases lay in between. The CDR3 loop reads CASRDAKGQTYNEQFF. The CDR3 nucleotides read TGTGCCAGCAGGGATGCTAAGGGACAAACCTACAATGAGCAGTTCTTC.

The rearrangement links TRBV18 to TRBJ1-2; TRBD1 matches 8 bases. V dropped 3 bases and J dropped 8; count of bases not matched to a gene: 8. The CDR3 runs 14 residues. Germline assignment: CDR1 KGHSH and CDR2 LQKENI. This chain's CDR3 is CASSPQGQGPGYTF. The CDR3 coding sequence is TGTGCCAGCTCACCTCAAGGACAGGGTCCGGGCTACACCTTC.

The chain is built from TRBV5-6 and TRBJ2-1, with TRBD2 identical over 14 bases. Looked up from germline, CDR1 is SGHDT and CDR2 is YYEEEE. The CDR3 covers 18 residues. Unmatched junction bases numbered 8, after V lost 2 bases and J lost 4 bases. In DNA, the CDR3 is TGTGCCAGCAGCTTCCTGACTAGCGGGGGGGCCAGTTACAATGAGCAGTTCTTC. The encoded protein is CASSFLTSGGASYNEQFF.